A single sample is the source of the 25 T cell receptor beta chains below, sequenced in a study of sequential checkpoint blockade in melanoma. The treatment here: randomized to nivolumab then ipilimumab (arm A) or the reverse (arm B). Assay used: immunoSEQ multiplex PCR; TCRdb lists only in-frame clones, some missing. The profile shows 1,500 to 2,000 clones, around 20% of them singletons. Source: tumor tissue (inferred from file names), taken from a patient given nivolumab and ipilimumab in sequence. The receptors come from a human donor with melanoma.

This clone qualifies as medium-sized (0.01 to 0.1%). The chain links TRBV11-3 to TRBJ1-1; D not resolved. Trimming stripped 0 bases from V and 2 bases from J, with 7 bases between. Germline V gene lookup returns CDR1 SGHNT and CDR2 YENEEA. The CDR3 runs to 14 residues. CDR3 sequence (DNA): TGTGCCAGCAGCTTAGAGGCAGGAAACACTGAAGCTTTCTTT. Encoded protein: CASSLEAGNTEAFF.

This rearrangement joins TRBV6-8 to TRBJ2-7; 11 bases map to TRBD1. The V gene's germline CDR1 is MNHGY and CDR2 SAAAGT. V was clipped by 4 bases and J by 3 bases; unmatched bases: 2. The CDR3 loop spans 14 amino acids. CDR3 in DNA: TGTGCCAGCAGTTGGGGGACAGGGGGCTACGAGCAGTACTTC. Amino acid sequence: CASSWGTGGYEQYF.

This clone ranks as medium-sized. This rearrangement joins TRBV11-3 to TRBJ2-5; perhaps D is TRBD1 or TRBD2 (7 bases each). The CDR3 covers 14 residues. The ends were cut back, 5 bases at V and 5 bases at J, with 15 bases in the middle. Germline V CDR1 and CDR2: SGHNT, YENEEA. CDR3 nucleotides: TGTGCCAGCAGCCTATACAGGGGAGGGGAGACCCAGTACTTC. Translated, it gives CASSLYRGGETQYF.

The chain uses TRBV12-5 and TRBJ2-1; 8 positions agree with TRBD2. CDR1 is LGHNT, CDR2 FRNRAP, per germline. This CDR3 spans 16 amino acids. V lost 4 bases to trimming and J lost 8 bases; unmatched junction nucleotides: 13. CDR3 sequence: CASGSPTGTRNDEQFF. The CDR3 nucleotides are TGTGCTAGTGGTTCACCGACCGGGACTAGAAATGATGAGCAGTTCTTC. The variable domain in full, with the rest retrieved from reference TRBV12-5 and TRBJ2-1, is DARVTQTPRHKVTEMGQEVTMRCQPILGHNTVFWYRQTMMQGLELLAYFRNRAPLDDSGMPKDRFSAEMPDATLATLKIQPSEPRDSAVYFCASGSPTGTRNDEQFFGPGTRLTVL.

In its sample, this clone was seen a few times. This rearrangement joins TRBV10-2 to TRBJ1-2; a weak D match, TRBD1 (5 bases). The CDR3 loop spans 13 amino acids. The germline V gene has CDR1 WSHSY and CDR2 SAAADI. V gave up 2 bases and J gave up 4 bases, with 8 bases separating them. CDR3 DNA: TGCGCCAGCAGTGAGGGGACGGGCTATGGCTACACCTTC. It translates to CASSEGTGYGYTF.

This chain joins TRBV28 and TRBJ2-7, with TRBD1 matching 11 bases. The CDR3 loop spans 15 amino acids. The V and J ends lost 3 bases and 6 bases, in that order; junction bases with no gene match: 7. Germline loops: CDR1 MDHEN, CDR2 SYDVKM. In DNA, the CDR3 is TGTGCCAGCAGTTTGCCGGGACAGGGGGAAATCGAGCAGTACTTC. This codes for CASSLPGQGEIEQYF.

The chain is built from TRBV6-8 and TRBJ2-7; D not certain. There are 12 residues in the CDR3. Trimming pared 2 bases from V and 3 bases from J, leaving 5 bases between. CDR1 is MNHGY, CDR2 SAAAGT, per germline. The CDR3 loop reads CASSYKGYEQYF. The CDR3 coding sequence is TGTGCCAGCAGTTACAAGGGCTACGAGCAGTACTTC.

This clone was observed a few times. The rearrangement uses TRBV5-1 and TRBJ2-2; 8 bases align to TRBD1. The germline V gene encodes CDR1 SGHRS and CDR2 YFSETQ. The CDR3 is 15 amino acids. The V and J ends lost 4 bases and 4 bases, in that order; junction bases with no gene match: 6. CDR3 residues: CASSQDRVATGELFF. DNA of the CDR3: TGCGCCAGCAGCCAGGACAGGGTGGCCACCGGGGAGCTGTTTTTT.

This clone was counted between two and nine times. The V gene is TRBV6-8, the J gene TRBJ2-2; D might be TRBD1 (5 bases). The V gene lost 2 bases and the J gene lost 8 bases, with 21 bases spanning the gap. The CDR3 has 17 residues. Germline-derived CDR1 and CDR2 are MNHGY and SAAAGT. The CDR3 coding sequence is TGTGCCAGCAGTTACCCCCTGGGCAGGGCGAGAGAGGGGGAGCTGTTTTTT. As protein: CASSYPLGRAREGELFF.

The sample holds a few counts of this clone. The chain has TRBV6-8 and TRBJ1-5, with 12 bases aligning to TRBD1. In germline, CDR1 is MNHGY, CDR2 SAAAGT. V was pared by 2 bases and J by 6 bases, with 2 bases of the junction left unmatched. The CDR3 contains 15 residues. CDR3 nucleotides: TGTGCCAGCAGTTACGGGGACAGGGGGCTTCAGCCCCAGCATTTT. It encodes CASSYGDRGLQPQHF.

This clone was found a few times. The CDR3 nucleotides are TGTGCCAGCAGACTTGGCAGGGAGGCAGATACGCAGTATTTT. It yields the protein CASRLGREADTQYF. The rearrangement joins TRBV6-8 to TRBJ2-3, with D possibly being TRBD2 (6 bases). Per the germline V gene, CDR1 is MNHGY and CDR2 is SAAAGT. Trimming pared 6 bases from V and 4 bases from J, leaving 14 bases between. The CDR3 extends over 14 amino acids.

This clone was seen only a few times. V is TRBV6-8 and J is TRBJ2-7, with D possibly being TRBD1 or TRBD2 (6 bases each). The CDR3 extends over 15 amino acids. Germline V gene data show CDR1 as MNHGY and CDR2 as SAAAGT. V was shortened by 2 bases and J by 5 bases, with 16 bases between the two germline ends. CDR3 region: CASSYNIPGANEQYF. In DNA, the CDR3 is TGTGCCAGCAGTTACAACATCCCGGGGGCCAACGAGCAGTACTTC.

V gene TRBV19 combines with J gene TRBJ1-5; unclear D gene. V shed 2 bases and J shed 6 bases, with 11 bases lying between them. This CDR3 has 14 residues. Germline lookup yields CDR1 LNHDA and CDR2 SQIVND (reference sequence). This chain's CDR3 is CASSIRMIGQPQHF. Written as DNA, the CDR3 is TGTGCCAGTAGTATAAGAATGATCGGTCAGCCCCAGCATTTT. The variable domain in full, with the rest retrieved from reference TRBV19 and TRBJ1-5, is DGGITQSPKYLFRKEGQNVTLSCEQNLNHDAMYWYRQDPGQGLRLIYYSQIVNDFQKGDIAEGYSVSREKKESFPLTVTSAQKNPTAFYLCASSIRMIGQPQHFGDGTRLSIL.

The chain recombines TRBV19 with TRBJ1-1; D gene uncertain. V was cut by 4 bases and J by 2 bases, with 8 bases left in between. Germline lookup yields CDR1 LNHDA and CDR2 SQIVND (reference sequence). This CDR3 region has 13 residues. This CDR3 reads CASSTLGNTEAFF. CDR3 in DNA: TGTGCCAGTAGTACCCTGGGCAACACTGAAGCTTTCTTT. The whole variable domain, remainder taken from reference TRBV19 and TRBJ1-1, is DGGITQSPKYLFRKEGQNVTLSCEQNLNHDAMYWYRQDPGQGLRLIYYSQIVNDFQKGDIAEGYSVSREKKESFPLTVTSAQKNPTAFYLCASSTLGNTEAFFGQGTRLTVV.

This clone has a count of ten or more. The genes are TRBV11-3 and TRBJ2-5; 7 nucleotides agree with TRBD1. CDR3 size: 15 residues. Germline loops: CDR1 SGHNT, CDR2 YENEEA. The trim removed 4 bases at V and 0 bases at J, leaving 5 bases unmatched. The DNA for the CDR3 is TGTGCCAGCAGCTCCGGACAGGCTTACCAAGAGACCCAGTACTTC. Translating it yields CASSSGQAYQETQYF.

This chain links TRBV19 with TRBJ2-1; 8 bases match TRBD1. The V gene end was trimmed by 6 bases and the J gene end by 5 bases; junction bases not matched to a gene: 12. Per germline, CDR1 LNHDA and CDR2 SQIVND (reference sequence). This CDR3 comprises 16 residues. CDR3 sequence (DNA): TGTGCCAGTAGCCCCGTACCGGGACAGGTCAACAATGAGCAGTTCTTC. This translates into CASSPVPGQVNNEQFF.

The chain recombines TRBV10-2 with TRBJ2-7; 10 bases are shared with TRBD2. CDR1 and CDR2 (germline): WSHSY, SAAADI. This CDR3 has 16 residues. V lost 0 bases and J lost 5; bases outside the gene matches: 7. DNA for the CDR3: TGCGCCAGCAGTGAGTCAGTGGGACTAGCGTTTGACGAGCAGTACTTC. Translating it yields CASSESVGLAFDEQYF.

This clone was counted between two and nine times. CDR3 in amino acids: CASSLRWGYEQYF. The CDR3 DNA is TGCGCCAGCAGCTTAAGATGGGGCTACGAGCAGTACTTC. The V and J genes are TRBV23-1 and TRBJ2-7; D ambiguous. TRBV23-1 counts as an open reading frame of uncertain function. V was pared by 6 bases and J by 3 bases, with 12 bases between. This CDR3 region has 13 residues.

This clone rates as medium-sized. The chain's CDR3 is CASSSGEAGELFF. The CDR3 region has the DNA TGTGCCAGCAGTTCAGGGGAGGCCGGGGAGCTGTTTTTT. The genes are TRBV28 and TRBJ2-2; D could derive from TRBD1 or TRBD2 (6 bases each). This CDR3 region has 13 residues. V lost 4 bases and J 6 bases, leaving 9 bases between the germline ends. Germline V gene sequence: CDR1 MDHEN, CDR2 SYDVKM.

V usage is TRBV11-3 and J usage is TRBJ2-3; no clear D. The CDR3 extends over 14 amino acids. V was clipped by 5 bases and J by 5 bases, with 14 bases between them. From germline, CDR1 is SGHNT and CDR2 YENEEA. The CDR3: CASSPRSYRDTQYF. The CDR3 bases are TGTGCCAGCAGCCCCAGAAGCTATAGAGATACGCAGTATTTT.

The CDR3 protein is CASSSRSNQPQHF. The DNA of the CDR3 is TGTGCCAGCAGTTCCCGTAGCAATCAGCCCCAGCATTTT. The rearrangement links TRBV28 to TRBJ1-5; D is ambiguous. Looked up from germline, CDR1 is MDHEN and CDR2 is SYDVKM. The CDR3 length is 13 residues. V lost 4 bases and J 0 bases, leaving 4 bases between the germline ends.

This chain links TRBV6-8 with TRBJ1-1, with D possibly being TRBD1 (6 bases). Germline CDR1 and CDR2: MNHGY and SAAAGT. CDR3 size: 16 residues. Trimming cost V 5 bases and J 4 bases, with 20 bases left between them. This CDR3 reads CASSAGWGAFGTEAFF. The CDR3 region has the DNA TGTGCCAGCAGTGCCGGGTGGGGGGCTTTTGGCACTGAAGCTTTCTTT.

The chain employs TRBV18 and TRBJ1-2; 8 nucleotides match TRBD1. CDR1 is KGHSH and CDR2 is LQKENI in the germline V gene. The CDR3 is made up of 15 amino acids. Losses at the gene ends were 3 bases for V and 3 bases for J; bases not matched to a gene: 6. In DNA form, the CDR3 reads TGTGCCAGCTCACCGACTTCGGACAGGGACTATGGCTACACCTTC. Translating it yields CASSPTSDRDYGYTF.

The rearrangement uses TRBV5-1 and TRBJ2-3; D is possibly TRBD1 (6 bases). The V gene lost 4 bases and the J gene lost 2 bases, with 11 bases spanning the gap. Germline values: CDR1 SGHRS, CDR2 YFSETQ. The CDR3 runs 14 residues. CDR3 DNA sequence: TGCGCCAGCAGCCTCGGACAGTACACAGATACGCAGTATTTT. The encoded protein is CASSLGQYTDTQYF.

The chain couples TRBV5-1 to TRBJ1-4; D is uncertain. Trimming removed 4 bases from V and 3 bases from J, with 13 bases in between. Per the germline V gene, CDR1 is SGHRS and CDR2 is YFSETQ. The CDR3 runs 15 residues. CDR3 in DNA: TGCGCCAGCAGCCCCCATTGGGAATCTAATGAAAAACTGTTTTTT. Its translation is CASSPHWESNEKLFF.